The clone carrying this TCR beta chain was detected many times. What it binds is not known. This sample is part of a study of T cells in Graves' hyperthyroidism and ophthalmopathy. Overall study results and limits: A 13 V-J model separated ophthalmopathy from stable hyperthyroidism.

From RNA transcripts, TCR beta CDR3 regions were amplified. The HTBI set primed first-round TCR CDR3 RT-PCR. MiXCR, run by TCRdb on the multiplex PCR reads, gives a single entry per CDR3 protein. The data show approximately 640,000 distinct CDR3 sequences, approximately 42% seen once. Germline assignment: CDR1 SGDLS and CDR2 YYNGEE. This CDR3 is built from 17 residues. With 2 bases removed from V and 0 bases from J, the gap between germline ends came to 12 bases. The sequence was obtained from an adult man with Graves' disease, either hyperthyroidism or ophthalmopathy (not recorded which). Sequencing was performed on peripheral blood or thyroid tissue (not recorded which). The chain recombines TRBV9 with TRBJ2-6, with D tentatively TRBD1 (6 bases). CDR3 sequence reads: CASSVGQGSSGANVLTF. CDR3 nucleotides: TGTGCCAGCAGCGTGGGCCAGGGGAGCTCTGGGGCCAACGTCCTGACTTTC.